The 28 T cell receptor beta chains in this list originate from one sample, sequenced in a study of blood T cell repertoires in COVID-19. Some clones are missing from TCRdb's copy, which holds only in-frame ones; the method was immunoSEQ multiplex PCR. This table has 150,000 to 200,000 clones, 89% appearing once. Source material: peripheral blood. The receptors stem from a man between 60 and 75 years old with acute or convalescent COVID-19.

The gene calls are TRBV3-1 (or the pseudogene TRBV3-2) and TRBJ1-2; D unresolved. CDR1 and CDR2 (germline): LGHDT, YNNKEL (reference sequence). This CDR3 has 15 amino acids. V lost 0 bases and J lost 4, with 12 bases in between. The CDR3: CASSQDLQEGYGYTF. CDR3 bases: TGTGCCAGCAGCCAAGATCTGCAGGAGGGCTATGGCTACACCTTC.

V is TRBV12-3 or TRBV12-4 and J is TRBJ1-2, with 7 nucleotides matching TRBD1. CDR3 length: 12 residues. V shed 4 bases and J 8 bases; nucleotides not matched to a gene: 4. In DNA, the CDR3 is TGTGCCAGCAGTTCGGGGACAGCCGGCTACACCTTC. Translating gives CASSSGTAGYTF.

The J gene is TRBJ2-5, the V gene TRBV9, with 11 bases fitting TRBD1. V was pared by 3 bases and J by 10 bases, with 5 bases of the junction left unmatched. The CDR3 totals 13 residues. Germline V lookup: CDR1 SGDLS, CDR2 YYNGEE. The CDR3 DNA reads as TGTGCCAGCAGCGGGACAGGGGGCGGACACCAGTACTTC. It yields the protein CASSGTGGGHQYF.

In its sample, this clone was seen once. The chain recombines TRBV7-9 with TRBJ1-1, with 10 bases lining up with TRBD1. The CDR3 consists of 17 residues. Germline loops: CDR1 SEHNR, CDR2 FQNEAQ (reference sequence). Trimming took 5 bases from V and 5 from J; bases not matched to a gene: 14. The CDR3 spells CASSLSGQGRDHTEAFF. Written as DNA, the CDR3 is TGTGCCAGCAGCCTCTCGGGACAGGGGCGGGATCATACTGAAGCTTTCTTT. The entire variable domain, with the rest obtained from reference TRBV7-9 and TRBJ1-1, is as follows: DTGVSQNPRHKITKRGQNVTFRCDPISEHNRLYWYRQTLGQGPEFLTYFQNEAQLEKSRLLSDRFSAERPKGSFSTLEIQRTEQGDSAMYLCASSLSGQGRDHTEAFFGQGTRLTVV.

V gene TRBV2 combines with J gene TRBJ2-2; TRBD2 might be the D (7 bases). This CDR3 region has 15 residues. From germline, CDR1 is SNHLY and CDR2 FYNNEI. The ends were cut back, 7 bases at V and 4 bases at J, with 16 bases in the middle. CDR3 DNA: TGTGCCAGCACCCTAGAAGGGGGGGCCACCGGGGAGCTGTTTTTT. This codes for CASTLEGGATGELFF.

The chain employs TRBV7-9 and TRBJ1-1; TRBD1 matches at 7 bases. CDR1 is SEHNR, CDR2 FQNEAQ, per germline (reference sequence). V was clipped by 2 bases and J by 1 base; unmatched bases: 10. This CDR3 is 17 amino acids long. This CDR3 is CASSLPVGRGSNTEAFF. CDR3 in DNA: TGTGCCAGCAGCTTACCAGTAGGCAGGGGGTCGAACACTGAAGCTTTCTTT.

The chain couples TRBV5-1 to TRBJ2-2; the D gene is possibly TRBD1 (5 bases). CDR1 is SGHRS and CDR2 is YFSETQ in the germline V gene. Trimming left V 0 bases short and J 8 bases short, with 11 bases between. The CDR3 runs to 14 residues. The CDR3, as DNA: TGCGCCAGCAGCTTGGTTGCAGGGAAAGGGGAGCTGTTTTTT. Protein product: CASSLVAGKGELFF. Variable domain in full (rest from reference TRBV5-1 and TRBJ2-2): KAGVTQTPRYLIKTRGQQVTLSCSPISGHRSVSWYQQTPGQGLQFLFEYFSETQRNKGNFPGRFSGRQFSNSRSEMNVSTLELGDSALYLCASSLVAGKGELFFGEGSRLTVL.

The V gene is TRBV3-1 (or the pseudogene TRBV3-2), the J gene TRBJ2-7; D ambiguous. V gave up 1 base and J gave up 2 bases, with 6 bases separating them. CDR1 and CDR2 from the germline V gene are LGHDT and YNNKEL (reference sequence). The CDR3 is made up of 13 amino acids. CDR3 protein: CASSQGSTYEQYF. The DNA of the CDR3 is TGTGCCAGCAGCCAAGGCAGTACCTACGAGCAGTACTTC.

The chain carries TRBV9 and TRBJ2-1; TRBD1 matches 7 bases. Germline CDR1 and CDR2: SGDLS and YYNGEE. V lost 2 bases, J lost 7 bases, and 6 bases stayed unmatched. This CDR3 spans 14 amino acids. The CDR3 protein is CASSVQTGRNEQFF. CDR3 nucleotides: TGTGCCAGCAGCGTCCAGACAGGGCGGAATGAGCAGTTCTTC.

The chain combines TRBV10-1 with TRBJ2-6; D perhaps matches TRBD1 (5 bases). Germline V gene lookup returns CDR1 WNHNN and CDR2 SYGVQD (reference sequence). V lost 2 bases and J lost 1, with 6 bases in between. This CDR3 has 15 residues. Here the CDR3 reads CASSEPGSGANVLTF. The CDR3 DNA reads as TGCGCCAGCAGTGAGCCAGGGTCTGGGGCCAACGTCCTGACTTTC.

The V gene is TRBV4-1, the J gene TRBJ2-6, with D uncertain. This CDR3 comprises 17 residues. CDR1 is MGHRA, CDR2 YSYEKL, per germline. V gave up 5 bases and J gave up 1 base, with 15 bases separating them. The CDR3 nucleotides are TGCGCCAGCAGCAGGATAGGAGTACGTTCTGGGGCCAACGTCCTGACTTTC. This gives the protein CASSRIGVRSGANVLTF.

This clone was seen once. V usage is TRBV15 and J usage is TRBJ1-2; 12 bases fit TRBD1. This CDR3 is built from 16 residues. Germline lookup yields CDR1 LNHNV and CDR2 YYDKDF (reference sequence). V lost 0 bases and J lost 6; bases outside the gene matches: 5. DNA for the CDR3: TGTGCCACCAGCAGAGATGGGACAGGGGGCGGTCATGGCTACACCTTC. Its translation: CATSRDGTGGGHGYTF.

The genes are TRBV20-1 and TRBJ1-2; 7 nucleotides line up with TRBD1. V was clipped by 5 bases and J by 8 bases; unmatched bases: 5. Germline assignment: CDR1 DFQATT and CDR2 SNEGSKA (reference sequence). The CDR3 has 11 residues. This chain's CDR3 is CSAPWTGGYTF. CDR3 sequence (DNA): TGCAGTGCTCCGTGGACAGGAGGCTACACCTTC.

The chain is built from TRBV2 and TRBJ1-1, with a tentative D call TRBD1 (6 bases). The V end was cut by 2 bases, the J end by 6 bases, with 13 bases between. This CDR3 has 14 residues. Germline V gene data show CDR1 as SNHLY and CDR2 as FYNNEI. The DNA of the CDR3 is TGTGCCAGCAGTGAAAGCAGGGGACGTCCTGAAGCTTTCTTT. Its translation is CASSESRGRPEAFF.

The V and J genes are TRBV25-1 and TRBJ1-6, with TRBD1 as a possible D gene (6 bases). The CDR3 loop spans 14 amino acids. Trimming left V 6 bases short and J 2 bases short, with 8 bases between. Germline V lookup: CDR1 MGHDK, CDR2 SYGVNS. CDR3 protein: CASRGTTYNSPLHF. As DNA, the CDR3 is TGTGCCAGCAGGGGGACAACCTATAATTCACCCCTCCACTTT. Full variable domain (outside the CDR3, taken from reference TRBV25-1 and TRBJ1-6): EADIYQTPRYLVIGTGKKITLECSQTMGHDKMYWYQQDPGMELHLIHYSYGVNSTEKGDLSSESTVSRIRTEHFPLTLESARPSHTSQYLCASRGTTYNSPLHFGNGTRLTVT.

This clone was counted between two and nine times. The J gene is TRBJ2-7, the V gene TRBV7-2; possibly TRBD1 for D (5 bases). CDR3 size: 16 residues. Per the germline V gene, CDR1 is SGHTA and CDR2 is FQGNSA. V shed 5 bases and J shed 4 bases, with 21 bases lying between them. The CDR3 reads CASSTQTTTATYEQYF. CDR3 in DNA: TGTGCCAGCAGCACTCAGACCACGACAGCCACATACGAGCAGTACTTC. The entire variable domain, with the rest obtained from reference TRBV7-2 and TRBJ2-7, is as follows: GAGVSQSPSNKVTEKGKDVELRCDPISGHTALYWYRQSLGQGLEFLIYFQGNSAPDKSGLPSDRFSAERTGGSVSTLTIQRTQQEDSAVYLCASSTQTTTATYEQYFGPGTRLTVT.

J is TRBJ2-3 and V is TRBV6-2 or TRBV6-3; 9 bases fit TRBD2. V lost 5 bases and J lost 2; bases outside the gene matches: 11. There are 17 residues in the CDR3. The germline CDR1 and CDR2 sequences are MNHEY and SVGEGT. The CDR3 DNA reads TGTGCCAGCAGTCCCCGACTAGCGGCTGGCAACACAGATACGCAGTATTTT. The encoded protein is CASSPRLAAGNTDTQYF.

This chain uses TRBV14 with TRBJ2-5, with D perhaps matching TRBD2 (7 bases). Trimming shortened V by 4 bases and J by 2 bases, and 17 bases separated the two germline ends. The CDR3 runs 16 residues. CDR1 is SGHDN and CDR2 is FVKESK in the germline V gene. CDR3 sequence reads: CASSPSEGGLQETQYF. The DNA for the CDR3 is TGTGCCAGCAGCCCATCGGAGGGGGGGTTACAAGAGACCCAGTACTTC.

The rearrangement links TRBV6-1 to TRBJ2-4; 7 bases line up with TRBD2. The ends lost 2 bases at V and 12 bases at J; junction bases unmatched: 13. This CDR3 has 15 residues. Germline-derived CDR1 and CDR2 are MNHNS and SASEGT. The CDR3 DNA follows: TGTGCCAGCAGTGAAAGTTGGGACTCTCAGCGGGGTCAGTACTTC. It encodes CASSESWDSQRGQYF.

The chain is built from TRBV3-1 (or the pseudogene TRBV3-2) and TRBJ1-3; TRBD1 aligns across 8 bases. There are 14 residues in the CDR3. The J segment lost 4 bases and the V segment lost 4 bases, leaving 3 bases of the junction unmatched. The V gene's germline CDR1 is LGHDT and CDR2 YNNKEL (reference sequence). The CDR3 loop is CASSLGTGGNTIYF. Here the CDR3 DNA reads TGTGCCAGCAGCCTTGGGACAGGCGGAAACACCATATATTTT.

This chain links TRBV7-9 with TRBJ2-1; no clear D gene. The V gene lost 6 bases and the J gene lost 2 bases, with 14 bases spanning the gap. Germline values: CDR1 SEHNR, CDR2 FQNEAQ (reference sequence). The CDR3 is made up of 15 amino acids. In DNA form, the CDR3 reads TGTGCCAGCAGTCCAGTGCTTAAAACCTACAATGAGCAGTTCTTC. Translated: CASSPVLKTYNEQFF.

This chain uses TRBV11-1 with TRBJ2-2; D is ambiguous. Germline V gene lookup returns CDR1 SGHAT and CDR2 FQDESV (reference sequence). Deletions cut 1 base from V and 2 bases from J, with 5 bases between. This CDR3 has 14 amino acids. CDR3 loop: CASSLGVNTGELFF. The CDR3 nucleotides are TGTGCCAGCAGCTTAGGAGTAAACACCGGGGAGCTGTTTTTT.

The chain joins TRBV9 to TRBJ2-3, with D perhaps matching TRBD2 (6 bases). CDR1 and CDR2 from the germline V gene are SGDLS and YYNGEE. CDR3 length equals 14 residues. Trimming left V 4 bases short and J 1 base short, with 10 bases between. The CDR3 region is CASSLGLGTDTQYF. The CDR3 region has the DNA TGTGCCAGCAGCCTGGGACTTGGCACAGATACGCAGTATTTT.

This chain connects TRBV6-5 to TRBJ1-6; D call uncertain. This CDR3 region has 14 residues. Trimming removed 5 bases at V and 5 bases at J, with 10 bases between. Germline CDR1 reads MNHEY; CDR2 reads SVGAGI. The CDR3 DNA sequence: TGTGCCAGCAGTCCCGCGGTGGATAATTCACCCCTCCACTTT. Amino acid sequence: CASSPAVDNSPLHF.

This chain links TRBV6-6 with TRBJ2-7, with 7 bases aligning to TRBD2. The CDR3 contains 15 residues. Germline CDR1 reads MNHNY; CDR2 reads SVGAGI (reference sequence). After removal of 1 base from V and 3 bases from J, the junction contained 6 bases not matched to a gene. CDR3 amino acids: CASSYFGTTNYEQYF. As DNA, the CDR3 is TGTGCCAGCAGTTACTTCGGGACTACCAACTACGAGCAGTACTTC.

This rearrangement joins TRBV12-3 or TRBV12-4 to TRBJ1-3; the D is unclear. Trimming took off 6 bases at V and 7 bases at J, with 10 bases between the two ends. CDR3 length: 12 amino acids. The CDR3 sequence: CASSLRSNTIYF. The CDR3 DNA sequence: TGTGCCAGCAGCCTTAGGAGCAACACCATATATTTT.

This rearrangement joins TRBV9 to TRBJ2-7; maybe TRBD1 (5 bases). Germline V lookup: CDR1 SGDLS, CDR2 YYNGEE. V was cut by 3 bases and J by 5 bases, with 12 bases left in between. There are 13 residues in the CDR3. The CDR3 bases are TGTGCCAGCAGCGAGGGGATTAAGAACGAGCAGTACTTC. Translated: CASSEGIKNEQYF. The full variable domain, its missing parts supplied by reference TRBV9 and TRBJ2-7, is DSGVTQTPKHLITATGQRVTLRCSPRSGDLSVYWYQQSLDQGLQFLIQYYNGEERAKGNILERFSAQQFPDLHSELNLSSLELGDSALYFCASSEGIKNEQYFGPGTRLTVT.

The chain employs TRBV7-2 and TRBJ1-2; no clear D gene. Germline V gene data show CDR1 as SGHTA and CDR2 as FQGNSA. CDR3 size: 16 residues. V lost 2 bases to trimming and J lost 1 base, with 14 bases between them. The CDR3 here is CASSLMADYRNYGYTF. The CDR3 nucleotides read TGTGCCAGCAGCTTAATGGCGGATTACCGTAACTATGGCTACACCTTC.